The 18 T cell receptor beta chains listed next were all sequenced from one sample in a study of OX40 agonist ivuxolimab in advanced cancers. The assay was immunoSEQ multiplex PCR, and TCRdb's table has in-frame clones only and misses some. Of tens of thousands of clones listed, over 70% are singletons. The sample here was CD4+ or CD8+ T cells sorted from blood, taken in a trial of the OX40 agonist ivuxolimab. The origin of the receptors is an adult with an advanced solid tumor such as melanoma, head and neck, liver or kidney cancer.

V gene TRBV27 combines with J gene TRBJ2-6; 9 nucleotides match TRBD1. With V trimmed by 6 bases and J by 3 bases, 15 bases remained unmatched. The V gene's germline CDR1 is MNHEY and CDR2 SMNVEV (reference sequence). The CDR3 is 19 residues long. CDR3: CASSAKPGQGVFGANVLTF. In DNA form, the CDR3 reads TGTGCCAGCAGCGCGAAACCGGGACAGGGAGTTTTTGGGGCCAACGTCCTGACTTTC. The complete variable domain, with remaining parts taken from reference TRBV27 and TRBJ2-6, reads EAQVTQNPRYLITVTGKKLTVTCSQNMNHEYMSWYRQDPGLGLRQIYYSMNVEVTDKGDVPEGYKVSRKEKRNFPLILESPSPNQTSLYFCASSAKPGQGVFGANVLTFGAGSRLTVL.

The rearrangement joins TRBV6-4 to TRBJ1-1; no clear D. V was shortened by 11 bases and J by 3 bases, with 22 bases between the two germline ends. CDR1 is MRHNA, CDR2 SNTAGT, per germline. The CDR3 length is 15 residues. In DNA form, the CDR3 reads TGTGCCGGCCCCTCGGTACGGCAGTGCGACACTGAAGCTTTCTTT. This codes for CAGPSVRQCDTEAFF.

V usage is TRBV19 and J usage is TRBJ1-2; D remains ambiguous. The ends were cut back, 7 bases at V and 2 bases at J, with 11 bases in the middle. In germline, CDR1 is LNHDA, CDR2 SQIVND (reference sequence). The CDR3 spans 13 residues. CDR3 residues: CASTPDGNYGYTF. DNA for the CDR3: TGTGCCAGTACTCCGGACGGGAACTATGGCTACACCTTC.

The gene calls are TRBV6-1 and TRBJ1-4, with no clear D. V was clipped by 1 base and J by 5 bases, with 5 bases between them. The CDR3 runs to 13 residues. The V gene's germline CDR1 is MNHNS and CDR2 SASEGT. CDR3 coding DNA: TGTGCCAGCAGTGAAGGCGGGAATGAAAAACTGTTTTTT. Protein product: CASSEGGNEKLFF.

The rearrangement links TRBV18 to TRBJ1-3, with a possible D match to TRBD1 (5 bases). CDR1 is KGHSH, CDR2 LQKENI, per germline. The CDR3 has 17 amino acids. The V end lost 2 bases, the J end lost 2 bases, and 16 bases lay between the germline ends. The CDR3, as DNA: TGTGCCAGCTCACCATCGTATGCAGGGTTGACTGGAAACACCATATATTTT. Translation: CASSPSYAGLTGNTIYF.

This clone came up many times. The J gene is TRBJ1-2, the V gene TRBV12-1; the D segment call TRBD1 is taken from the table without a DNA check. TRBV12-1 is shown as a pseudogene. The CDR3 sequence is 15 residues long. The CDR3 protein is CASSPTGVGNYGYTF. The CDR3 DNA reads TGTGCCAGCAGCCCGACAGGGGTGGGGAACTATGGCTACACCTTC.

This rearrangement joins TRBV21-1 to TRBJ1-2. TRBV21-1 constitutes a pseudogene. The CDR3 is 11 residues long. The chain's CDR3 is CASSEQRCYTF. In DNA, the CDR3 is TGTGCCAGCAGCGAACAAAGGTGCTACACCTTC.

As regards this clone: The same CDR3 also results from other DNA sequences found in this sample. The V call is TRBV7-3, the J call TRBJ1-1; 9 nucleotides match TRBD1. V lost 4 bases, J lost 1 base, and 1 base stayed unmatched. The CDR3 totals 14 residues. Looked up from germline, CDR1 is SGHTA and CDR2 is FQGTGA. CDR3 region: CASSSQGANTEAFF. CDR3 sequence (DNA): TGTGCCAGCAGCTCACAGGGGGCGAACACTGAAGCTTTCTTT.

The chain combines TRBV4-3 with TRBJ2-5, with 10 bases lining up with TRBD2. J lost 4 bases, V lost 5 bases, and 4 bases had no gene match. CDR1 and CDR2 from the germline V gene are LGHNA and YSLEER. There are 14 residues in the CDR3. The CDR3 here is CASSSLAGAETQYF. DNA of the CDR3: TGCGCCAGCAGCTCTCTAGCGGGAGCAGAGACCCAGTACTTC.

A single count supports this clone. V gene TRBV7-2 combines with J gene TRBJ1-2, with D possibly matching TRBD1 (5 bases). In germline, CDR1 is SGHTA, CDR2 FQGNSA. V lost 1 base and J lost 7, with 13 bases in between. CDR3 size: 14 residues. This CDR3 reads CASSLDASGLGYTF. CDR3 bases: TGTGCCAGCAGCTTAGACGCGTCGGGGCTTGGCTACACCTTC.

This clone was seen only a few times. The J gene is TRBJ1-1, the V gene TRBV10-3; perhaps TRBD1 as D (5 bases). With 5 bases removed from V and 0 bases from J, the gap between germline ends came to 10 bases. The length of the CDR3 is 14 residues. CDR1 ENHRY and CDR2 SYGVKD come from the germline V gene. The DNA of the CDR3 is TGTGCCATCAGTCAGACAGAAGTGAACACTGAAGCTTTCTTT. Protein: CAISQTEVNTEAFF.

CDR3 sequence: CASSQSSGGTEAFF. The CDR3, as DNA: TGTGCCAGCAGCCAGAGTTCGGGGGGCACTGAAGCTTTCTTT. This sequence joins TRBV7-2 and TRBJ1-1, with TRBD1 as a possible D gene (5 bases). The germline V gene has CDR1 SGHTA and CDR2 FQGNSA. V was clipped by 5 bases and J by 4 bases, with 14 bases between them. The CDR3 is 14 amino acids. Variable domain in full (rest from reference TRBV7-2 and TRBJ1-1): GAGVSQSPSNKVTEKGKDVELRCDPISGHTALYWYRQSLGQGLEFLIYFQGNSAPDKSGLPSDRFSAERTGGSVSTLTIQRTQQEDSAVYLCASSQSSGGTEAFFGQGTRLTVV.

The rearrangement joins TRBV18 to TRBJ1-2; D gene ambiguous. With 1 base removed from V and 2 bases from J, the gap between germline ends came to 8 bases. The germline V gene encodes CDR1 KGHSH and CDR2 LQKENI. The CDR3 runs 14 residues. The CDR3 nucleotides read TGTGCCAGCTCACCACTCGGGCAGAACTATGGCTACACCTTC. It specifies CASSPLGQNYGYTF.

The chain carries TRBV6-1 and TRBJ1-5; D not certain. The germline V gene encodes CDR1 MNHNS and CDR2 SASEGT. Trimming took off 0 bases at V and 0 bases at J, with 6 bases between the two ends. This CDR3 region has 15 residues. CDR3 nucleotide sequence: TGTGCCAGCAGTGAAGCGGGTTATAGCAATCAGCCCCAGCATTTT. It encodes CASSEAGYSNQPQHF.

As DNA, the CDR3 is TGTGCCAGCAGCTTAGGCCTTGGGGGTGATGGCTACACCTTC. Residues: CASSLGLGGDGYTF. The gene calls are TRBV7-9 and TRBJ1-2, with D possibly being TRBD1 (5 bases). There are 14 residues in the CDR3. Looked up from germline, CDR1 is SEHNR and CDR2 is FQNEAQ (reference sequence). V gave up 1 base and J gave up 6 bases, with 12 bases separating them.

About this clone: One junction end disagrees with the germline gene, perhaps due to a read error. The chain is built from TRBV7-2 and TRBJ2-3; tentatively, D is TRBD1 or TRBD2 (6 bases each). Looked up from germline, CDR1 is SGHTA and CDR2 is FQGNSA. The CDR3 length is 12 residues. As DNA, the CDR3 is TGTGCCAGCAGCTTCTCACCCGGGGGCGAGGATTTT. It yields the protein CASSFSPGGEDF.

This clone has just a few counts. This chain joins TRBV5-1 and TRBJ2-7, with 9 bases lining up with TRBD1. The CDR3 contains 13 residues. The V gene end was trimmed by 4 bases and the J gene end by 7 bases; junction bases not matched to a gene: 6. Germline CDR1 is SGHRS and CDR2 is YFSETQ. In nucleotides, the CDR3 is TGCGCCAGCAGCGCCGACAGGGGGTGGGAGCAGTACTTC. Its translation: CASSADRGWEQYF.

This chain uses TRBV7-6 with TRBJ1-2, with a possible D match to TRBD1 (6 bases). The V gene lost 5 bases and the J gene lost 8 bases, with 18 bases spanning the gap. In germline, CDR1 is SGHVS, CDR2 FNYEAQ. The CDR3 length is 14 residues. This CDR3 reads CASSPRYREDGYTF. The CDR3 nucleotides are TGTGCCAGCAGCCCGCGGTACAGGGAGGACGGCTACACCTTC.